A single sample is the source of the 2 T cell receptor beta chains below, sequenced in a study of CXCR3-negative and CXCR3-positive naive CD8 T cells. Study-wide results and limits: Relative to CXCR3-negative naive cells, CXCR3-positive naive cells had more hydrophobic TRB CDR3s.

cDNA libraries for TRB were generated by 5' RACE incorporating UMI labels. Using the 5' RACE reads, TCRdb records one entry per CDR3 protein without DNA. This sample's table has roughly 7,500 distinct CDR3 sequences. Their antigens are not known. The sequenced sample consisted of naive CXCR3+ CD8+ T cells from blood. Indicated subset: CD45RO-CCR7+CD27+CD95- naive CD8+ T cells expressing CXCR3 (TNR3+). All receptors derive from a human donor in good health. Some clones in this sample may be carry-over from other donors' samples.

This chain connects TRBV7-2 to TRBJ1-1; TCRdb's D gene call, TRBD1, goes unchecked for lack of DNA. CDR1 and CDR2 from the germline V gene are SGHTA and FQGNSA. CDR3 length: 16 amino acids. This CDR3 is CASSLGWGPQGTEAFF.

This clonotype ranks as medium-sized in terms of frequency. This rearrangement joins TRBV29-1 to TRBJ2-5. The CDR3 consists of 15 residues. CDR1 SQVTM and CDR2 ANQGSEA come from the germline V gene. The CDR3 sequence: CSVELSGRFRETQYF.